A selection of T cell receptor beta chains follows, all from one sample in a study of cytomegalovirus exposure and HLA in healthy donors. Sequencing was performed with immunoSEQ multiplex PCR; in TCRdb, only in-frame clones are kept and a portion is missing. Its table lists under 150,000 clones. The specimen sequenced was PBMCs. All receptors come from a woman aged 40 to 55 in good health and CMV-seronegative. The CDR3 runs from the conserved cysteine through the conserved F or W.

11	TRBV27	TRBJ2-7	CASSLRGEQYF
16	TRBV7-3	TRBJ2-6	CASSYGDRAGANVLTF
16	TRBV6-1	TRBJ2-3	CASSEWQGSSTDTQYF
13	TRBV7-2	TRBJ2-3	CASSQRGPNAQYF
16	TRBV6-1	TRBJ1-5	CASSEIWPPRNQPQHF
16	TRBV4-2	TRBJ2-7	CASSPVVKRGGSEQYF
12	TRBV10-3	TRBJ1-3	CASRDSNPTIYF
16	TRBV5-1	TRBJ2-3	CASRARLAGDTDTQYF
16	TRBV14	TRBJ1-2	CASSLLGGGETNGYTF
16	TRBV18	TRBJ1-1	CASSPNQQGGNTEAFF
14	TRBV2	TRBJ1-2	CASSAANFGLGYTF
14	TRBV6-6	TRBJ2-2	CASKTGENTGELFF
13	TRBV6-5	TRBJ1-1	CASTNPGDTEAFF
15	TRBV7-9	TRBJ2-1	CASSFSGGLYNEQFF